This T cell receptor (beta chain) was captured by sequencing in a study of patients and donors after allogeneic stem cell transplantation. Each CDR3 protein gets one entry after TCRdb re-called the RT-PCR reads with MiXCR. The sample yields 70,000 to 85,000 distinct CDR3 sequences, 26% seen once. The CDR3 spans 15 residues. Germline CDR1 reads DFQATT; CDR2 reads SNEGSKA (reference sequence). V dropped 5 bases and J dropped 4 bases, with 21 bases sitting between them. V and J are TRBV20-1 and TRBJ2-7, with D perhaps matching TRBD1 (5 bases). The clonotype was recovered from a human donor who was either an allogeneic HSCT recipient or a stem cell or donor lymphocyte infusion donor (not recorded which). It is not recorded whose cells these are; they may come from a transplant donor. The specimen was blood, either unsorted or a sorted T cell fraction (not recorded which). In nucleotides, the CDR3 is TGCAGTGCTCATCCCCCTGACAGTGAAACTTACGAGCAGTACTTC. Protein product: CSAHPPDSETYEQYF.